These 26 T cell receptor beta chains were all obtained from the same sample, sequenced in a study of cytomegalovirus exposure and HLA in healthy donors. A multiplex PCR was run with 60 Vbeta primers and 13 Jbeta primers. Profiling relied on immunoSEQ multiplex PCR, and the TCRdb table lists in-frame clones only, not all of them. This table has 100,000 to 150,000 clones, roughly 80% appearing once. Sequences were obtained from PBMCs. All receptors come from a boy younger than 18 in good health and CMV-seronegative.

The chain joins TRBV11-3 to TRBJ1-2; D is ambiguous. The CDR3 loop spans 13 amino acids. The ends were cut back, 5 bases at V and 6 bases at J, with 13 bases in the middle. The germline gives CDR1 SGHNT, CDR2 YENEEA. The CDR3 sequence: CASSPLRANGYTF. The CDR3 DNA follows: TGTGCCAGCAGCCCCCTGAGGGCGAATGGCTACACCTTC.

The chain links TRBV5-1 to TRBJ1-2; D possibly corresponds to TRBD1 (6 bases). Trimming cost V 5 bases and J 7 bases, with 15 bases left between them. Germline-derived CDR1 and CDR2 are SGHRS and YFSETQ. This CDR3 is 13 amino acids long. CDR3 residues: CASSPQGSGGYTF. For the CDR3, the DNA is TGCGCCAGCAGTCCGCAGGGGTCTGGTGGCTACACCTTC.

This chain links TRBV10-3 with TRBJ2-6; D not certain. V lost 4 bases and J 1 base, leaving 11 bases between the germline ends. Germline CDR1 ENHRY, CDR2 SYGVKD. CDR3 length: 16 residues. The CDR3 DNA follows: TGTGCCATCAGTGGTACAACCCAGTCTGGGGCCAACGTCCTGACTTTC. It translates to CAISGTTQSGANVLTF.

The CDR3 DNA sequence: TGTGCCAGCAGCTTGGCGGCTAGCGGGGCCCGGTACTTC. This codes for CASSLAASGARYF. J is TRBJ2-4 and V is TRBV13; TRBD2 matches at 9 bases. Trimming removed 3 bases from V and 15 bases from J; junction bases left unmatched: 9. Germline lookup yields CDR1 PRHDT and CDR2 FYEKMQ (reference sequence). The CDR3 is made up of 13 amino acids.

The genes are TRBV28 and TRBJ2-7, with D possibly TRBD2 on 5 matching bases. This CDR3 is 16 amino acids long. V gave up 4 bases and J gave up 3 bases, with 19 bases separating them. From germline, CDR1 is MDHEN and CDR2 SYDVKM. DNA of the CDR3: TGTGCCAGCAGTTCCGCCGGGATATCCCGGGGCTACGAGCAGTACTTC. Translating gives CASSSAGISRGYEQYF.

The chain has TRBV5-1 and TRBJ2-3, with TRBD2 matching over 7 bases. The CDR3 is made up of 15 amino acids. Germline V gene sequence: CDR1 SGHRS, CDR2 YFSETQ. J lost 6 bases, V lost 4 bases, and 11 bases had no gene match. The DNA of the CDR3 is TGCGCCAGCAGCGACCTAGCGGAGAGGAAGGATACGCAGTATTTT. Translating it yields CASSDLAERKDTQYF.

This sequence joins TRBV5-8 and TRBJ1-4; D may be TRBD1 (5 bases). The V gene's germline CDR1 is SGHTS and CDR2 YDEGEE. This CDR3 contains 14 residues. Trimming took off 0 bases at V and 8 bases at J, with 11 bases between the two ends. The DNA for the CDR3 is TGTGCCAGCAGCTTGGTAGACAGTGAAGAAAAACTGTTTTTT. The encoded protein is CASSLVDSEEKLFF.

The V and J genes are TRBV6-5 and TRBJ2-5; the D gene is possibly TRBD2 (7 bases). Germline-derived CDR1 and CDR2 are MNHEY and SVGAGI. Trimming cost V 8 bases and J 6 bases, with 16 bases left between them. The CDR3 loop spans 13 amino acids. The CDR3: CASAGAGPQTQYF. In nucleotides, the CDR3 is TGTGCCAGCGCGGGGGCAGGCCCCCAGACCCAGTACTTC.

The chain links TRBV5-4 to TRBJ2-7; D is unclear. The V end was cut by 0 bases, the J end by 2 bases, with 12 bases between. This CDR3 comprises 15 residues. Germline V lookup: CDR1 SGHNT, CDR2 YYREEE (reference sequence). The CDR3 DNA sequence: TGTGCCAGCAGCTTGGAGGCAGGTTCCCCCTACGAGCAGTACTTC. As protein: CASSLEAGSPYEQYF.

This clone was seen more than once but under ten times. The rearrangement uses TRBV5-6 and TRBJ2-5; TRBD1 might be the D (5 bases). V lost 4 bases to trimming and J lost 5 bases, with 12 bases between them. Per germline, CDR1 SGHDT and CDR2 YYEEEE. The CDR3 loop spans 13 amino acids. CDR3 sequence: CASSTGPAETQYF. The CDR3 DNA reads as TGTGCCAGCAGCACAGGCCCAGCGGAGACCCAGTACTTC.

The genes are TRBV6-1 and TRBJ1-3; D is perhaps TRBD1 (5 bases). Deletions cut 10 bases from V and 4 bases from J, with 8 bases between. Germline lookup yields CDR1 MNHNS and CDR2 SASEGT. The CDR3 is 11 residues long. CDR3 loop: CATGGGNTIYF. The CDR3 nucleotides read TGTGCCACGGGGGGGGGAAACACCATATATTTT.

The CDR3 nucleotides are TGCGCCAGCAGCTTGGAGCCGGGACAGAACTATGGCTACACCTTC. It translates to CASSLEPGQNYGYTF. The chain uses TRBV5-1 and TRBJ1-2, with 7 bases matching TRBD1. V was pared by 0 bases and J by 2 bases, with 4 bases of the junction left unmatched. The length of the CDR3 is 15 residues. Per the germline V gene, CDR1 is SGHRS and CDR2 is YFSETQ.

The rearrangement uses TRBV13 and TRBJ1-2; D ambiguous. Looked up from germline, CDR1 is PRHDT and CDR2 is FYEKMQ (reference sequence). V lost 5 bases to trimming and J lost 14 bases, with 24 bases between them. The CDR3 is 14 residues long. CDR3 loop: CASSLPGPAENFTF. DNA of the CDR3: TGTGCCAGCAGCCTACCCGGTCCCGCCGAAAACTTTACCTTC.

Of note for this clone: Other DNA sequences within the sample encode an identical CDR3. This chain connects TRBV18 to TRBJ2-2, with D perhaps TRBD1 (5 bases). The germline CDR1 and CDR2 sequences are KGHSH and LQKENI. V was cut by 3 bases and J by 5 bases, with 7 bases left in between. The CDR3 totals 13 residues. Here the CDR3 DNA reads TGTGCCAGCTCACCCACAGGAACCGGGGAGCTGTTTTTT. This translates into CASSPTGTGELFF.

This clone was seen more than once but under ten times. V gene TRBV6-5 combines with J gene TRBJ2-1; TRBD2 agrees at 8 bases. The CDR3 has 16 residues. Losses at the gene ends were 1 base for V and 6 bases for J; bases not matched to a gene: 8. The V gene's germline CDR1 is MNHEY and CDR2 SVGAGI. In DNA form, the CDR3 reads TGTGCCAGCAGTTACTGGGCGGGGGGCCAGGGCAATGAGCAGTTCTTC. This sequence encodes CASSYWAGGQGNEQFF.

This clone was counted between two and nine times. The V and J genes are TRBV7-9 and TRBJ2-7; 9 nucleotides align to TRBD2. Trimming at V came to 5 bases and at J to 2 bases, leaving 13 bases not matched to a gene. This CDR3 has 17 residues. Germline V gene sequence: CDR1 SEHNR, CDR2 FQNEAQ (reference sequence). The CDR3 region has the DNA TGTGCCAGCAGCCCGCTGGGGGGGCGGGAGGGCGCCTACGAGCAGTACTTC. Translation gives CASSPLGGREGAYEQYF. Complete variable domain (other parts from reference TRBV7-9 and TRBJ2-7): DTGVSQNPRHKITKRGQNVTFRCDPISEHNRLYWYRQTLGQGPEFLTYFQNEAQLEKSRLLSDRFSAERPKGSFSTLEIQRTEQGDSAMYLCASSPLGGREGAYEQYFGPGTRLTVT.

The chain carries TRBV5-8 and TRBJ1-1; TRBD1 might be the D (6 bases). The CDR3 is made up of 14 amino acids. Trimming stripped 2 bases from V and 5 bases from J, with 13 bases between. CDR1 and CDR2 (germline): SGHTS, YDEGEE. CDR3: CASSFTGRGTEAFF. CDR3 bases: TGTGCCAGCAGCTTCACAGGGAGGGGGACTGAAGCTTTCTTT.

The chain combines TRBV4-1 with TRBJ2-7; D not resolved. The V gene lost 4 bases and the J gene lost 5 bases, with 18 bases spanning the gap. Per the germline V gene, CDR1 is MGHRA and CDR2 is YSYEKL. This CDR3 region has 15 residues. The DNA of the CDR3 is TGCGCCAGCAGCCCCCAGGTCGCCCTCTTAGACGAGCAGTACTTC. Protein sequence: CASSPQVALLDEQYF.

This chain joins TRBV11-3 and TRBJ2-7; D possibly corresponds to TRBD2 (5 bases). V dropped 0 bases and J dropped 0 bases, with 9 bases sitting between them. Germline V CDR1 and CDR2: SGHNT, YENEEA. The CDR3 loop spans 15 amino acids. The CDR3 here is CASSLETGISYEQYF. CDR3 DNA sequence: TGTGCCAGCAGCTTAGAGACGGGAATCTCCTACGAGCAGTACTTC. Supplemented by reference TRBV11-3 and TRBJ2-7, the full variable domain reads EAGVVQSPRYKIIEKKQPVAFWCNPISGHNTLYWYLQNLGQGPELLIRYENEEAVDDSQLPKDRFSAERLKGVDSTLKIQPAELGDSAVYLCASSLETGISYEQYFGPGTRLTVT.

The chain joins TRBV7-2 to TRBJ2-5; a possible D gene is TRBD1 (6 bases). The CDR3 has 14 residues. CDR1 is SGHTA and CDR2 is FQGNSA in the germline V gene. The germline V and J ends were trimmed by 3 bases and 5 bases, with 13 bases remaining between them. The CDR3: CASSFYRESETQYF. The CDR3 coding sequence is TGTGCCAGCAGCTTCTACAGGGAATCGGAGACCCAGTACTTC.

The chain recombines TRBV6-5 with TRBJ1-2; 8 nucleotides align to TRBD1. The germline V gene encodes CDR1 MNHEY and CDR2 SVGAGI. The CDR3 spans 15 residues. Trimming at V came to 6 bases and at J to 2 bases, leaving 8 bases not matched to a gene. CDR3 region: CASSLRQGRNYGYTF. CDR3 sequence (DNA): TGTGCCAGCAGCCTAAGACAGGGGAGGAACTATGGCTACACCTTC.

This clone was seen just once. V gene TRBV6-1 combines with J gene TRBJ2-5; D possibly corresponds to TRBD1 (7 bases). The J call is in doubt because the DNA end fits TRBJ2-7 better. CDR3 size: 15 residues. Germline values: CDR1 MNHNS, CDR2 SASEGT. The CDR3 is CASSLQGRSVYEQYF. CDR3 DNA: TGTGCCAGCAGCCTACAGGGGAGGTCAGTCTACGAGCAGTACTTC.

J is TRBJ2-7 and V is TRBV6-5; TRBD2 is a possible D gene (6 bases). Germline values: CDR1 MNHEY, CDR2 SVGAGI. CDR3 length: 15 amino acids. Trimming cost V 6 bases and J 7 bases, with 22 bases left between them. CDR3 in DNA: TGTGCCAGCAGCTTCCCCAGGGCGGGGCCAGAGGAGCAGTACTTC. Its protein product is CASSFPRAGPEEQYF.

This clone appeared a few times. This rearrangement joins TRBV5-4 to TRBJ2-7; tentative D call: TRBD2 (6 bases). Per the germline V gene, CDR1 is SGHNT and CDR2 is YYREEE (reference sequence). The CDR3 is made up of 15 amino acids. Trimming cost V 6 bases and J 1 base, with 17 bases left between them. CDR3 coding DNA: TGTGCCAGCACCCCCGGGGGAGGCGTATCCTACGAGCAGTACTTC. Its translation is CASTPGGGVSYEQYF.

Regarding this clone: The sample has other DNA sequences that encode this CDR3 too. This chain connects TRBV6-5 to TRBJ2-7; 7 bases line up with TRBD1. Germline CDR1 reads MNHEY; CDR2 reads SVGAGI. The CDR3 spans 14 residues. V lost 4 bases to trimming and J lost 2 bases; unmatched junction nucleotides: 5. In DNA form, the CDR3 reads TGTGCCAGCAGTTCTTCCGGGACAGCCTACGAGCAGTACTTC. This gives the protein CASSSSGTAYEQYF.

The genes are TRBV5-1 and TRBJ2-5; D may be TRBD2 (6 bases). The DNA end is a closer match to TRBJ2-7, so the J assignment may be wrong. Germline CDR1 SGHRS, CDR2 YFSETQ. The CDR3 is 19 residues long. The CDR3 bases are TGCGCCAGCTACGGAGAGGTGGGGACTGGACCTCCTTCTTTCTACGAGCAGTACTTC. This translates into CASYGEVGTGPPSFYEQYF.